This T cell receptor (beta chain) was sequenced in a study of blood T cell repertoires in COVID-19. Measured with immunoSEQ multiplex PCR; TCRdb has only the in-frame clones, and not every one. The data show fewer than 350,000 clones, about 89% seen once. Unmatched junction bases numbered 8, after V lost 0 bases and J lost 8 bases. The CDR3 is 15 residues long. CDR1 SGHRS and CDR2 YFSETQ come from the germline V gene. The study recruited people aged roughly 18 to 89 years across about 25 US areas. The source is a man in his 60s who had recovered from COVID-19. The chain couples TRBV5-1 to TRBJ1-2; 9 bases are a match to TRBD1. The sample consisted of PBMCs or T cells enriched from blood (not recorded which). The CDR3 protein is CASSLGGQGVEGYTF. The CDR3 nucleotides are TGCGCCAGCAGCTTGGGGGGACAGGGTGTAGAGGGCTACACCTTC.